This TCR beta chain appears in the sequencing data of a study of PD-1 blockade in classical Hodgkin lymphoma. In the study overall: A 3 mg/kg intravenous dose of nivolumab was received by patients every 2 weeks. Study findings and constraints: Possible causes of repertoire differences, disease activity or prior therapy, remain undefined. Diversity similar to that of newly diagnosed patients was seen at baseline in complete responders. Newly diagnosed patients were said to have less baseline TCR diversity than healthy donors did.

No patient escaped relapse after autologous stem cell transplantation, and brentuximab vedotin exposure varied. Some clones are missing from TCRdb's copy, which holds only in-frame ones; the method was immunoSEQ multiplex PCR. The data hold under 100,000 clones, with over 80% observed a single time. The CDR3 is 15 residues long. Germline loops: CDR1 WNHNN, CDR2 SYGVQD (reference sequence). Trimming at V came to 6 bases and at J to 4 bases, leaving 5 bases not matched to a gene. In this sample, this clone turned up once. Its specificity is unknown. This TCR was recovered from a human donor with classical Hodgkin lymphoma. Material: peripheral blood mononuclear cells (PBMCs), obtained at baseline. J is TRBJ2-3 and V is TRBV10-1, with 12 bases matching TRBD2. The CDR3 DNA sequence: TGCGCCAGCAGGACTAGCGGGAGTTTGTCAGATACGCAGTATTTT. This translates into CASRTSGSLSDTQYF.